What follows describes a single T cell receptor beta chain. Its antigen is not identified. Assay: immunoSEQ multiplex PCR; the TCRdb copy retains only in-frame clones and omits some. The repertoire holds under 200,000 clones, with 91% as singletons. These data originate in a study of T cell responses to AZD1222 COVID-19 vaccine. Study-wide points: Spike-specific TCR depth and breadth grew after two AZD1222 doses.

The CDR3 loop spans 12 amino acids. The germline CDR1 and CDR2 sequences are SGDLS and YYNGEE. V was pared by 7 bases and J by 1 base, with 6 bases between. The V and J genes are TRBV9 and TRBJ1-5; D is unresolved. The clonotype comes from an adult in good health. The specimen comprised peripheral blood, sampled on day 0 of AZD1222 vaccination. CDR3 amino acids: CASWWSNQPQHF. CDR3 DNA sequence: TGTGCCAGCTGGTGGAGCAATCAGCCCCAGCATTTT. The full variable domain, completed using reference TRBV9 and TRBJ1-5, is DSGVTQTPKHLITATGQRVTLRCSPRSGDLSVYWYQQSLDQGLQFLIQYYNGEERAKGNILERFSAQQFPDLHSELNLSSLELGDSALYFCASWWSNQPQHFGDGTRLSIL.